What follows are 24 T cell receptor beta chains derived from one specimen sequenced in a study of CXCR3-negative and CXCR3-positive naive CD8 T cells. The libraries of TRB cDNA were prepared using 5' RACE with UMI labels. From the 5' RACE reads, TCRdb lists one entry per CDR3 protein and no DNA. Its clone listing holds 85,000 to 90,000 distinct CDR3 sequences. Study outcomes and limitations: Naive cells that were CXCR3-positive had more hydrophobic TRB CDR3s (compared with CXCR3-negative naive cells).

These receptors lack a known antigen. The sequencing input was naive CXCR3+ CD8+ T cells from blood. Subset reported: CD45RO-CCR7+CD27+CD95- naive CD8+ T cells expressing CXCR3 (TNR3+). The source is a human donor in good health. Some clones in this sample may be carry-over from other donors' samples.

The rearrangement uses TRBV20-1 and TRBJ2-1; TCRdb's D call of TRBD2 is untestable without DNA. This CDR3 is 14 amino acids long. Germline loops: CDR1 DFQATT, CDR2 SNEGSKA (reference sequence). The chain's CDR3 is CSARSGTLVYEQFF.

V is TRBV4-1 and J is TRBJ2-5; TCRdb outputs TRBD2, but without DNA this stays unchecked. Germline V gene sequence: CDR1 MGHRA, CDR2 YSYEKL. This CDR3 region has 11 residues. This chain's CDR3 is CASSSRDSVKF.

The CDR3 here is CSFRDGESYEQYF. J is TRBJ2-7 and V is TRBV29-1; TCRdb's assignment of TRBD1 cannot be checked, as there is no DNA. The CDR3 is 13 amino acids. CDR1 is SQVTM and CDR2 is ANQGSEA in the germline V gene.

This chain links TRBV29-1 with TRBJ1-2; the TCRdb D gene call, TRBD1, has no DNA to confirm it. This CDR3 region has 12 residues. From germline, CDR1 is SQVTM and CDR2 ANQGSEA. CDR3 in amino acids: CSGRTDPYGYTF.

V usage is TRBV28 and J usage is TRBJ2-7. The germline V gene has CDR1 MDHEN and CDR2 SYDVKM. The CDR3 loop spans 14 amino acids. CDR3 residues: CASSSQGDAYEQYF.

The chain recombines TRBV6-5 with TRBJ2-1; TCRdb lists TRBD1, though no DNA is available to test this call. The germline CDR1 and CDR2 sequences are MNHEY and SVGAGI. The CDR3 is 15 residues long. CDR3: CASSYSRGHYNEQFF.

The genes are TRBV4-1 and TRBJ2-1. Germline loops: CDR1 MGHRA, CDR2 YSYEKL. The CDR3 contains 12 residues. The CDR3 sequence: CASSQESYEQFF.

The rearrangement joins TRBV7-7 to TRBJ2-7. CDR1 and CDR2 from the germline V gene are SSHAT and FNYEAQ (reference sequence). This CDR3 is built from 14 residues. Here the CDR3 reads CASSPTDTAYEQYF.

J is TRBJ2-5 and V is TRBV4-2. This CDR3 is 17 amino acids long. Per the germline V gene, CDR1 is LGHNA and CDR2 is YNFKEQ. The CDR3 spells CASSQVLGVGDQETQYF.

J is TRBJ2-3 and V is TRBV12-3 or TRBV12-4; TCRdb returns TRBD1, unconfirmable since there is no DNA. There are 16 residues in the CDR3. The CDR3 protein is CASTFGPGATTDTQYF.

The chain carries TRBV12-3 or TRBV12-4 and TRBJ2-2; TCRdb reports TRBD1, a call that lacks DNA to check it against. This CDR3 has 15 residues. This chain's CDR3 is CASSLGGQGAGELFF.

The rearrangement uses TRBV12-3 or TRBV12-4 and TRBJ2-1. The length of the CDR3 is 13 residues. This CDR3 reads CASSSPNWDEQFF.

J is TRBJ2-7 and V is TRBV7-2. The V gene's germline CDR1 is SGHTA and CDR2 FQGNSA. This CDR3 contains 12 residues. The CDR3 is CASSLNSYEQYF.

The V gene is TRBV4-3, the J gene TRBJ2-7. Germline CDR1 LGHNA, CDR2 YSLEER. The CDR3 covers 14 residues. CDR3 sequence reads: CASSQEDGSYEQYF.

The V call is TRBV4-3, the J call TRBJ1-1. Germline CDR1 LGHNA, CDR2 YSLEER. This CDR3 is built from 15 residues. This CDR3 is CASSQESGLNTEAFF.

V and J are TRBV3-1 and TRBJ1-3; TCRdb lists TRBD1, though no DNA is available to test this call. Germline CDR1 reads LGHDT; CDR2 reads YNNKEL (reference sequence). The CDR3 length is 14 residues. Here the CDR3 reads CASSQPGLGNTIYF.

The chain carries TRBV21-1 and TRBJ2-1; TCRdb proposes TRBD2, but this gene call is untestable without DNA. TRBV21-1 is a pseudogene locus. This CDR3 region has 16 residues. CDR3: CATGLAGGTTYNEQFF.

V and J are TRBV20-1 and TRBJ2-3; the TRBD1 assignment by TCRdb is unverifiable without DNA. Germline assignment: CDR1 DFQATT and CDR2 SNEGSKA (reference sequence). The CDR3 has 15 amino acids. The CDR3 protein is CSARVVGAYTDTQYF.

The V call is TRBV5-1, the J call TRBJ2-7; TCRdb returns TRBD2, unconfirmable since there is no DNA. This CDR3 has 15 amino acids. The V gene's germline CDR1 is SGHRS and CDR2 YFSETQ. The CDR3 here is CASSVSGGLSYEQYF.

The rearrangement joins TRBV7-6 to TRBJ2-7; TCRdb calls TRBD1, which cannot be checked without DNA. The CDR3 is 18 amino acids. CDR1 is SGHVS, CDR2 FNYEAQ, per germline. The CDR3 loop is CASSLGDIFGRNSYEQYF.

The V gene is TRBV20-1, the J gene TRBJ1-2; TCRdb reports TRBD1, a call that lacks DNA to check it against. CDR3 length: 16 amino acids. Germline values: CDR1 DFQATT, CDR2 SNEGSKA (reference sequence). The CDR3 region is CSALAGERQESSGYTF.

The genes are TRBV7-2 and TRBJ2-7. The CDR3 is 14 amino acids. From germline, CDR1 is SGHTA and CDR2 FQGNSA. This CDR3 is CASSLGLASYEQYF. Filled out from reference TRBV7-2 and TRBJ2-7, the complete variable domain reads GAGVSQSPSNKVTEKGKDVELRCDPISGHTALYWYRQSLGQGLEFLIYFQGNSAPDKSGLPSDRFSAERTGGSVSTLTIQRTQQEDSAVYLCASSLGLASYEQYFGPGTRLTVT.

The CDR3: CASRRWRTSGQGGSGELFF. This sequence joins TRBV28 and TRBJ2-2; TCRdb reports TRBD1, a call that lacks DNA to check it against. The CDR3 is made up of 19 amino acids. The germline V gene encodes CDR1 MDHEN and CDR2 SYDVKM.

The chain recombines TRBV7-7 with TRBJ2-1; there is no DNA to check the TCRdb D call of TRBD2. The CDR3 contains 15 residues. The germline V gene encodes CDR1 SSHAT and CDR2 FNYEAQ (reference sequence). CDR3 sequence reads: CASSPRGVSYNEQFF.